The source of this T cell receptor beta chain is a study of CD8 T cells in ankylosing spondylitis. CDR1 and CDR2 (germline): SGHRS, YFSETQ. Between the trimmed V and J ends, which lost 1 base and 0 bases, there was a span of 8 bases. The CDR3 length is 15 residues. One entry per CDR3 protein results from TCRdb running MiXCR on the 5' RACE reads. The sample has some 120,000 distinct CDR3 sequences, roughly 7.3% seen once. This clonotype was counted at least ten times. The receptor was derived from a male donor with ankylosing spondylitis or in good health (not recorded which). Sequencing was done on a sample of blood, either unsorted or a sorted T cell fraction (not recorded which). V is TRBV5-1 and J is TRBJ1-5; D is unclear. The CDR3 loop is CASSLLGISNQPQHF. Here the CDR3 DNA reads TGCGCCAGCAGCTTGTTAGGGATTAGCAATCAGCCCCAGCATTTT.